The 3 T cell receptor beta chains given below trace back to one sample, sequenced in a study of molecular identifiers for immune sequencing clone quantification. MiXCR, applied by TCRdb to the PCR reads, yields one record per CDR3 protein. The sample lists about 630,000 distinct CDR3 sequences; 25% were seen once. The specimen was naive CD8+ T cells from blood, with Jurkat cell RNA spiked in. Subset of the sample: FACS-sorted CD8+CD4-CCR7+CD45RA+ naive T cells. These receptors all stem from a human donor in good health. Some libraries in this study had Jurkat cell RNA spiked in.

This clonotype has a count of ten or more. This sequence joins TRBV6-5 and TRBJ2-3; 11 nucleotides agree with TRBD2. There are 16 residues in the CDR3. V lost 2 bases to trimming and J lost 2 bases; unmatched junction nucleotides: 3. The V gene's germline CDR1 is MNHEY and CDR2 SVGAGI. CDR3 amino acids: CASSYASGGTTDTQYF. The CDR3 DNA is TGTGCCAGCAGTTACGCTAGCGGGGGGACCACAGATACGCAGTATTTT.

There are a few counts of this clonotype. The rearrangement joins TRBV12-3 or TRBV12-4 to TRBJ1-2; D gene uncertain. The CDR3 totals 12 residues. V dropped 5 bases and J dropped 4 bases, with 8 bases sitting between them. CDR3 sequence reads: CASSPDPYGYTF. Written as DNA, the CDR3 is TGTGCCAGCAGTCCGGACCCCTATGGCTACACCTTC.

This clonotype was seen at least ten times. J is TRBJ1-1 and V is TRBV6-2 or TRBV6-3, with D unresolved. V was pared by 1 base and J by 8 bases, with 8 bases between. Germline CDR1 MNHEY, CDR2 SVGEGT. This CDR3 has 12 residues. The CDR3 reads CASSYLGQEAFF. CDR3 nucleotides: TGTGCCAGCAGTTACTTGGGTCAGGAAGCTTTCTTT.